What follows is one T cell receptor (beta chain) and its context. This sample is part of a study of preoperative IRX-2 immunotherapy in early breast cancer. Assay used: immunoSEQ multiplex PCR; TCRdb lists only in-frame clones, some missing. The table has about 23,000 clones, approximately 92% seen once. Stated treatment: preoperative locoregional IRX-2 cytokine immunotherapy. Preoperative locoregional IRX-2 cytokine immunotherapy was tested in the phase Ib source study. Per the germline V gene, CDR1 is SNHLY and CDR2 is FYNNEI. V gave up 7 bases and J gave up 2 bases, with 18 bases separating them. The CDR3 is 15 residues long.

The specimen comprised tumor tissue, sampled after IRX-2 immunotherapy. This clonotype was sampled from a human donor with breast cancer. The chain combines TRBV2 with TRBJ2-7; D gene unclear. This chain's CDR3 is CASIRESGPTYEQYF. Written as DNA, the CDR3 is TGTGCCAGCATAAGAGAGTCGGGTCCAACCTACGAGCAGTACTTC.